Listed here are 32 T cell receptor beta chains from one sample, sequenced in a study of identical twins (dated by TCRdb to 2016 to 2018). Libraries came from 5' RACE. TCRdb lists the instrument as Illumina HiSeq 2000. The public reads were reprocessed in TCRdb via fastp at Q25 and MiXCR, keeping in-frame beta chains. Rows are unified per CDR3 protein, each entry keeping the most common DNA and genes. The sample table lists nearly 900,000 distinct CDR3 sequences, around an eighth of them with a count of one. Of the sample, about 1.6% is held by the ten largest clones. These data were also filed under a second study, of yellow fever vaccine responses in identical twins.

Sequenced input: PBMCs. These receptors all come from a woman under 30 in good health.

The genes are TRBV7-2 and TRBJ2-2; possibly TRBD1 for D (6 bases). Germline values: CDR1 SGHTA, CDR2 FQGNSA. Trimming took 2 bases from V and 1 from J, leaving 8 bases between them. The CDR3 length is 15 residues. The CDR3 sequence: CASSLHRVNTGELFF. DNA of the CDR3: TGTGCCAGCAGCTTACACAGGGTGAACACCGGGGAGCTGTTTTTT.

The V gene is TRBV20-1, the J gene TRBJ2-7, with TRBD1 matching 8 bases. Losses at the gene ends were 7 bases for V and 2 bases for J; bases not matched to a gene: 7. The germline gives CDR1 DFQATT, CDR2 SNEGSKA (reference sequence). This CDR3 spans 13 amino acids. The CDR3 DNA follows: TGCAGTGGACAGGGGAGTTTAACCTACGAGCAGTACTTC. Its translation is CSGQGSLTYEQYF.

CDR3 region: CASRSLAGGYNEQFF. In DNA, the CDR3 is TGTGCCAGCAGGTCTCTAGCGGGGGGCTACAATGAGCAGTTCTTC. V gene TRBV6-1 combines with J gene TRBJ2-1; 11 nucleotides match TRBD2. Germline loops: CDR1 MNHNS, CDR2 SASEGT. J was trimmed by 3 bases and V by 6 bases; bases with no gene match: 4. The CDR3 runs 15 residues.

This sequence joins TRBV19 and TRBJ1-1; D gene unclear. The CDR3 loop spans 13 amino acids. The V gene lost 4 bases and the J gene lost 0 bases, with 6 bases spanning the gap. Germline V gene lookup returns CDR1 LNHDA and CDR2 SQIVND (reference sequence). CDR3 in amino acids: CASSKFMNTEAFF. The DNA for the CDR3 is TGTGCCAGTAGTAAATTTATGAACACTGAAGCTTTCTTT. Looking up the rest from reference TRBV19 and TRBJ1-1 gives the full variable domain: DGGITQSPKYLFRKEGQNVTLSCEQNLNHDAMYWYRQDPGQGLRLIYYSQIVNDFQKGDIAEGYSVSREKKESFPLTVTSAQKNPTAFYLCASSKFMNTEAFFGQGTRLTVV.

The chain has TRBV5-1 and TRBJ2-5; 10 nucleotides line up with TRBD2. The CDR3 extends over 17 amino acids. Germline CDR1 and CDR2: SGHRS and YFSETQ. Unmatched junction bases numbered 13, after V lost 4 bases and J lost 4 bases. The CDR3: CASSNSSIKREGETQYF. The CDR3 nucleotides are TGCGCCAGCAGCAACTCTTCCATAAAGCGGGAGGGAGAGACCCAGTACTTC.

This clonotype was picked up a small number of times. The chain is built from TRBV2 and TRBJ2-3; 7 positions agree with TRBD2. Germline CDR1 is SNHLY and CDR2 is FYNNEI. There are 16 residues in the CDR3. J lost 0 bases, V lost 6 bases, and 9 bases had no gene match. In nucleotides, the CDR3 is TGTGCCAGCAGGCCGACTAGCTTCCTTAGCACAGATACGCAGTATTTT. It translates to CASRPTSFLSTDTQYF.

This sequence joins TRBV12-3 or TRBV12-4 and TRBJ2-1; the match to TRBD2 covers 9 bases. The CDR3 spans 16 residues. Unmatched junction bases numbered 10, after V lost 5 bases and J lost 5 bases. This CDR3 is CASSPAGGGVNNEQFF. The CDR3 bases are TGTGCCAGCAGTCCCGCCGGCGGGGGGGTTAACAATGAGCAGTTCTTC.

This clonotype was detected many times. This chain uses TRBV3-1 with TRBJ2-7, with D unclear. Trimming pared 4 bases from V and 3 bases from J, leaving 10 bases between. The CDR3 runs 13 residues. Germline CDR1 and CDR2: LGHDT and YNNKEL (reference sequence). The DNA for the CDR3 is TGTGCCAGCAGCCCTACCTCGGGCTACGAGCAGTACTTC. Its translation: CASSPTSGYEQYF.

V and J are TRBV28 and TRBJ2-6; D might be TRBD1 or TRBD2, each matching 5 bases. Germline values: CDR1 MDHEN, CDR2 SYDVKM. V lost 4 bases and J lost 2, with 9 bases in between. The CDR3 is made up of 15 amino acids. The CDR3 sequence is CASSSRGAGANVLTF. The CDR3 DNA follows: TGTGCCAGCAGTTCAAGGGGAGCTGGGGCCAACGTCCTGACTTTC.

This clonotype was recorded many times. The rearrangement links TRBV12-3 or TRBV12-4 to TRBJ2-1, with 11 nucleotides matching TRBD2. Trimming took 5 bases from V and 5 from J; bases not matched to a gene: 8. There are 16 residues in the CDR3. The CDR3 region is CASSGTSGTSNNEQFF. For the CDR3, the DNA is TGTGCCAGCAGTGGGACTAGCGGCACGTCTAACAATGAGCAGTTCTTC.

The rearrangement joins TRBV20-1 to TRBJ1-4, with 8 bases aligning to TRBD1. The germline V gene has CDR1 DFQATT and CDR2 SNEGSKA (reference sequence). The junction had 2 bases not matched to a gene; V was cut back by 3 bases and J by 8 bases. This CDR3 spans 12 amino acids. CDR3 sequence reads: CSASRQGEKLFF. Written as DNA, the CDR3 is TGCAGTGCTAGCCGACAGGGGGAAAAACTGTTTTTT.

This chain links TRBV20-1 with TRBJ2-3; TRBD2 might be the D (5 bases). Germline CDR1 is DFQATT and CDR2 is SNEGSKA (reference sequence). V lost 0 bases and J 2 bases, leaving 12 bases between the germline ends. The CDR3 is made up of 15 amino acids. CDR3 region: CSARDRGAPTDTQYF. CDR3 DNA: TGCAGTGCTAGAGACCGGGGTGCCCCCACAGATACGCAGTATTTT.

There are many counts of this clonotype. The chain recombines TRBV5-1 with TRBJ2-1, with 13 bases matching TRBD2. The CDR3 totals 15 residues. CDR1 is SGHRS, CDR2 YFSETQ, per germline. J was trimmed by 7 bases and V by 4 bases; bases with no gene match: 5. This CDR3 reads CASSRLAGGVNEQFF. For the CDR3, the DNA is TGCGCCAGCAGCAGACTAGCGGGAGGTGTGAATGAGCAGTTCTTC.

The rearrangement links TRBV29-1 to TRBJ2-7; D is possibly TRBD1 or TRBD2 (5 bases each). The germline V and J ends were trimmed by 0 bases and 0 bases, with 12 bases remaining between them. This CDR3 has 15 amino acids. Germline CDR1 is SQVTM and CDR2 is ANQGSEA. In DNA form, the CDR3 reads TGCAGCGTTGAAGATGGGGGTTTCTTCTCCTACGAGCAGTACTTC. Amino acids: CSVEDGGFFSYEQYF.

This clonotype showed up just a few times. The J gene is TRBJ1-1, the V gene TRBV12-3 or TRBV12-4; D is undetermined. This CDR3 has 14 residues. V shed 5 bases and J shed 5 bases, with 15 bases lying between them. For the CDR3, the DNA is TGTGCCAGCAGTACCCCAAACGGACTGACTGAAGCTTTCTTT. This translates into CASSTPNGLTEAFF.

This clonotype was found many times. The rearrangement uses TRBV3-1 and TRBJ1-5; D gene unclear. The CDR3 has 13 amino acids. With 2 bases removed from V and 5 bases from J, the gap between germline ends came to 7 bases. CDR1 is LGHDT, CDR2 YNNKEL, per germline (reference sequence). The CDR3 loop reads CASSQMPYQPQHF. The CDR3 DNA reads TGTGCCAGCAGCCAAATGCCGTATCAGCCCCAGCATTTT.

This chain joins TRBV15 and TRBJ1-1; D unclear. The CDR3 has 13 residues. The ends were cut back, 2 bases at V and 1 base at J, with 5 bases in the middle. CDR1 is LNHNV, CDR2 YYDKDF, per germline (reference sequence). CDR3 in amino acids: CATSRNQNTEAFF. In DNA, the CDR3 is TGTGCCACCAGCAGAAACCAGAACACTGAAGCTTTCTTT.

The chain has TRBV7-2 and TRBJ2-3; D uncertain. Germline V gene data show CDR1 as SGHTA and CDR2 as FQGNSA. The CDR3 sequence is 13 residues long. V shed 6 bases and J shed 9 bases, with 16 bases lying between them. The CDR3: CASRNVLGLTQYF. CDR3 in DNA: TGTGCCAGCAGGAACGTCCTCGGCTTGACGCAGTATTTT.

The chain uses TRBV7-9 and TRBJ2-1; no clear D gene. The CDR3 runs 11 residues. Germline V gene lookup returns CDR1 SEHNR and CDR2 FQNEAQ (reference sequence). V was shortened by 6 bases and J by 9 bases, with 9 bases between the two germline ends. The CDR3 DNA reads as TGTGCCAGCAGGAGAGTAGGTGAGCAGTTCTTC. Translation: CASRRVGEQFF.

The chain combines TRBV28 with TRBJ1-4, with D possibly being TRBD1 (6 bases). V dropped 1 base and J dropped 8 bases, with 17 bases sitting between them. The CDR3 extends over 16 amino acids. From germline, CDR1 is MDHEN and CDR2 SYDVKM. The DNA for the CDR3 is TGTGCCAGCAGTTTATTGATAACAGGGCGGTTAGAAAAACTGTTTTTT. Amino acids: CASSLLITGRLEKLFF.

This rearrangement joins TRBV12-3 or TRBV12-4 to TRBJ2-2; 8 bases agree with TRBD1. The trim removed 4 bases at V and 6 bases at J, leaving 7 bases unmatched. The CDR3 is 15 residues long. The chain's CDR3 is CASSSSTGGPGELFF. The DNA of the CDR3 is TGTGCCAGCAGTTCCTCTACAGGGGGTCCCGGGGAGCTGTTTTTT.

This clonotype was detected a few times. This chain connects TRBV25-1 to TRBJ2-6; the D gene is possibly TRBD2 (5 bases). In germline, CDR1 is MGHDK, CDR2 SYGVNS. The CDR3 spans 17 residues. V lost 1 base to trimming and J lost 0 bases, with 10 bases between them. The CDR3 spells CASSEFGETSGANVLTF. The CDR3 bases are TGTGCCAGCAGTGAATTCGGGGAAACCTCTGGGGCCAACGTCCTGACTTTC.

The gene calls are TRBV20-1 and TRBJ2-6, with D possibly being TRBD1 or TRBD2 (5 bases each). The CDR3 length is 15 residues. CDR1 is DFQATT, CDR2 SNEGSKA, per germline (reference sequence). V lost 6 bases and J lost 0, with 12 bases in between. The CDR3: CSAIGANSGANVLTF. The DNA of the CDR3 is TGCAGTGCAATCGGGGCGAACTCTGGGGCCAACGTCCTGACTTTC.

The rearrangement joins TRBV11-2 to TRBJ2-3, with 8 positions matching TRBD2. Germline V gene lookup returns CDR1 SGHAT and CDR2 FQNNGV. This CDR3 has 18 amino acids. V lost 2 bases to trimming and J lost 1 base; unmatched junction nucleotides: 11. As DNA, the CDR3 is TGTGCCAGCAGCTTATACCCCGGGGGTAGCGGGGGCACAGATACGCAGTATTTT. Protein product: CASSLYPGGSGGTDTQYF.

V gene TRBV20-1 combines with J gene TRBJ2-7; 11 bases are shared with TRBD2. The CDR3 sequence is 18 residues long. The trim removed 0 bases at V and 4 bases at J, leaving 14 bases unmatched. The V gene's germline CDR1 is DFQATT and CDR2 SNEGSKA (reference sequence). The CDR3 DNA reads TGCAGTGCTAGAGACCCCCGGCCCCATCTAGCGGGGGGATACGAGCAGTACGTC. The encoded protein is CSARDPRPHLAGGYEQYV.

Written as DNA, the CDR3 is TGTGCCACCAGTGACCACAGGATCCCCAGGGAGCAGTTCTTC. It yields the protein CATSDHRIPREQFF. The chain is built from TRBV24-1 and TRBJ2-1; tentatively, D is TRBD1 (5 bases). This CDR3 is built from 14 residues. V dropped 4 bases and J dropped 10 bases, with 16 bases sitting between them. In germline, CDR1 is KGHDR, CDR2 SFDVKD.

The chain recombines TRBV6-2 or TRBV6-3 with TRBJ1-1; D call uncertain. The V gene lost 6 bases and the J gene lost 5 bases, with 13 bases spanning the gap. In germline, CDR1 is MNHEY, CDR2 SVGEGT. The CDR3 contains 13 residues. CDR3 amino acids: CASSPRGRTEAFF. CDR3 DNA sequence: TGTGCCAGCAGCCCCCGGGGAAGGACTGAAGCTTTCTTT.

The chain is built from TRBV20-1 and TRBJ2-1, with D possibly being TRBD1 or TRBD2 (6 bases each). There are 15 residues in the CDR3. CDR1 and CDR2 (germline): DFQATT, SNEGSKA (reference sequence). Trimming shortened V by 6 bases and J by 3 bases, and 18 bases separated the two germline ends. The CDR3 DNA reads TGCAGTGCGAATAGCGGAGGGGGAAACTACAATGAGCAGTTCTTC. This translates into CSANSGGGNYNEQFF.

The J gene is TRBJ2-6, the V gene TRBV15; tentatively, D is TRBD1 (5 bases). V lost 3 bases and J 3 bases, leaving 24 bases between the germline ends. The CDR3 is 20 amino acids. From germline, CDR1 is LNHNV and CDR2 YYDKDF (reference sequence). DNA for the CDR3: TGTGCCACCAGCAGCCAATTCCTTACAGGCATCCCAATTGGGGCCAACGTCCTGACTTTC. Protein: CATSSQFLTGIPIGANVLTF.

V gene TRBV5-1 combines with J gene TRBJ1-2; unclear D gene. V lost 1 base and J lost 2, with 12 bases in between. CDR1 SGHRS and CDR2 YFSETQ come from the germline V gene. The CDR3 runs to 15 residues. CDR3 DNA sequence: TGCGCCAGCAGCTTGTTGGAGGATGGAAACTATGGCTACACCTTC. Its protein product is CASSLLEDGNYGYTF.

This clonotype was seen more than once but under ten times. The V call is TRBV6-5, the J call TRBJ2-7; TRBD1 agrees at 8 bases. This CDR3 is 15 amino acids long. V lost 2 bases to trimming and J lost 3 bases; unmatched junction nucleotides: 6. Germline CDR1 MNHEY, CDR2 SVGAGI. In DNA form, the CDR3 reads TGTGCCAGCAGTTACCCAGGGACAGGAATCTACGAGCAGTACTTC. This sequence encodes CASSYPGTGIYEQYF.

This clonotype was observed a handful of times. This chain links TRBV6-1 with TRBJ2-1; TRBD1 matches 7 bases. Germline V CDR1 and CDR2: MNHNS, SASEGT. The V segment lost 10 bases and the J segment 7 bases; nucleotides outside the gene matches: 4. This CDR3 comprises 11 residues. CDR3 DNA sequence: TGTGCCACAACAGGGGAGAATGAGCAGTTCTTC. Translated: CATTGENEQFF.